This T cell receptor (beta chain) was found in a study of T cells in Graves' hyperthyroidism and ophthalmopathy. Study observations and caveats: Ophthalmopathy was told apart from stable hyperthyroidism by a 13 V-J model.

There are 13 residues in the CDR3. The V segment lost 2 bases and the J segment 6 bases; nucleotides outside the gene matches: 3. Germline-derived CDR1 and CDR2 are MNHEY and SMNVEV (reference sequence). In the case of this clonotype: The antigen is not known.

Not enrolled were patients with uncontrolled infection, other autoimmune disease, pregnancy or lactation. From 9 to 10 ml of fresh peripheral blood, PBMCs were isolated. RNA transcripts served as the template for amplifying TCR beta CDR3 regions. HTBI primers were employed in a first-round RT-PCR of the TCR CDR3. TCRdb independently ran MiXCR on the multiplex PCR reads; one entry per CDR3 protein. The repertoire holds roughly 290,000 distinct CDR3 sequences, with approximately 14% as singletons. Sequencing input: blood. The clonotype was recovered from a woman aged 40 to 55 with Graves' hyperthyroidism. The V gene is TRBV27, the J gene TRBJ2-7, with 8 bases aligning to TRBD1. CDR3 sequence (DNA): TGTGCCAGCAGTTTACTCCAGGGGGCCGAGCAGTACTTC. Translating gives CASSLLQGAEQYF.